This T cell receptor (beta chain) is from a study of cytomegalovirus exposure and HLA in healthy donors (dated by TCRdb to the late 2010s). Regarding the research as a whole: According to an earlier analysis of a few hundred of the donors, roughly 180 million T cells yielded 90 million to 130 million unique TCR beta sequences and approximately 300 Gb of sequence data. The T cell repertoires of roughly 660 subjects were profiled by immunosequencing and related to cytomegalovirus serostatus. Typing coverage differed by locus: A, B, C, DRB1 and DQB1 were typed in roughly 629-630 donors, DQA1 in around 500, DPA1 in 606, and DPB1 in 472. Around 320 gigabases of sequencing data and tens of millions of unique TCR sequences were included in an early release covering around 650 HLA-typed donors. Class I and class II HLA loci were covered by the typing at four-digit resolution. A few DR-DQ haplotypes were treated as single units for association and clustering because of strong linkage in the cohort. An earlier analysis of around 580 of the donors used high-throughput TCR beta sequencing to judge whether each TCR beta V gene segment behaved as functional or pseudogenic. A later genetic analysis took genome-wide SNP genotypes for about three fifths of the 666 donors and used that subset as a discovery cohort. A later analysis re-examined previously published TCR beta repertoires from more than 650 donors and added high-resolution HLA genotyping to investigate patterns of TCR occurrence. Every discovery cohort repertoire had been produced on one sequencing platform. Among roughly 400 genotyped donors of the cohort, an average of approximately 240,000 unique TCR beta nucleotide sequences were sequenced per donor, 15% to 20% of them non-productive. To predict cytomegalovirus infection status, the study brought together high-throughput TCR immunosequencing, statistical association of individual TCRs with disease status, and machine learning. A separate validation cohort of 100 to 150 different subjects was used in addition to the 666-subject first cohort. The study was designed to test whether signatures of past pathogen exposure could be identified by cataloging public T cell receptors. The genetic ancestry cluster associated with self-reported Caucasian donors included about four fifths of the roughly 400 genotyped donors. Alongside the repertoire data, information on donor age, sex, ethnicity and CMV serostatus was compiled. Rather than using new phenotypic data, the later analysis identified candidate immune exposures from TCR beta sequences and from how often those sequences occurred across donors.

The method behind the library was the immunoSEQ multiplex PCR assay. A mixture of 60 forward primers for TCR Vbeta segments and 13 reverse primers for TCR Jbeta segments was used in the multiplex PCR. Amplification of the CDR3 region of rearranged TCR beta genes was performed with a multiplex PCR assay on genomic DNA. The amplified TCR beta libraries were sequenced on the Illumina HiSeq System as 87-base-pair reads. The authors' analysis ran thus. In a later analysis, roughly 80 million unique TCR beta chains were counted across the roughly 610 repertoires, and roughly 11 million of these chains were shared by at least two donors. A nearest-neighbor algorithm error-corrected the raw reads and collapsed the reads into unique sequences, merging closely related sequences to remove PCR and sequencing errors. Alignment of CDR3 sequences to IMGT reference sequences was used to assign V, D and J gene segments. Each retained sequence needed at least a six-nucleotide match to both a V gene segment and a J gene segment. Rearrangements were called productive when the CDR3 lacked stop codons and stayed in frame with V and J; all others were non-productive. CDR3 was defined by IMGT convention, running from the second conserved V-encoded cysteine to the conserved J-encoded phenylalanine. The earlier analysis of roughly 590 of the donors excluded sequences that lacked an unambiguous match to a single V gene segment. In an earlier analysis of 587 of the donors, a V segment was called functional when productive rearrangements were above 56.7%, and segregating when the standard deviation between donors exceeded 5%. A statistical classification framework was built for diagnosing cytomegalovirus status from the catalog of TCR beta chain sequences. In a later analysis, TCR nucleotide sequences were compared against IMGT/GENE-DB human TR gene sequences so that V and J genes could be assigned. The TCRdist pipeline was used in a later analysis to assign CDR3 sequences and most-parsimonious VDJ recombination scenarios. In a later analysis, each TCR beta chain was defined by its CDR3 amino acid sequence together with its V-gene family, and reads lacking a unique V-gene family were excluded. As a way to deal with suspected cross-contamination and a sequencing artifact, a later analysis dropped 450 to 600 nucleotide sequences that were highly shared and had low generation probability. In a later analysis, a clonal expansion index was calculated for each public chain from normalized within-repertoire ranks of inferred template counts. In a later analysis, generation probabilities were computed with a VDJ recombination model fitted to out-of-frame rearrangements, and the resulting probabilities were checked against IGoR. In a later analysis, hypergeometric tests were used to score TCR-TCR, TCR-HLA and TCR-CMV co-occurrence, with a repertoire-size bias correction applied to TCR pairs. False discovery rates were estimated in a later analysis by permuting HLA or CMV assignments 20 times. In a later analysis, co-occurring TCRs were grouped with DBSCAN, and TCRdist sequence similarity was added when clustering was performed within HLA-allele-positive subsets. Repertoires with fewer than 30,000 or more than 120,000 public chains, plus five repertoires with anomalous nucleotide sharing, were excluded from co-occurrence clustering. What TCRdb holds here is the immuneACCESS table cut down to in-frame rearrangements. Part of the clones is not present; checked against another copy, under half of the missing clones reflect an unresolved V gene, and the others are unexplained. For V, J and clone size, that table is used; D and trimming come from the DNA. The sample has 100,000 to 150,000 clones on record, about two thirds of them singletons. Around 4% of the sample is taken by the ten largest.

The CDR3 measures 18 amino acids from cysteine to phenylalanine. Only the CDR3 portion is preserved as DNA: 54 bases, with reading frame beginning at the first base. Turning to this clone: No cognate antigen has been identified for it. Within one base of it there is no much larger clone, and no base qualities were kept.

Points the paper makes about the study in general: In a later analysis, TCR association rates were found to vary across HLA loci, with the most associated TCRs seen for DRB1 alleles and the fewest for HLA-C alleles. When HLA alleles, especially DR and DQ, strongly co-occurred, attributing TCR associations to individual alleles was difficult. In a later analysis, HLA-associated TCR beta chains showed more clonal expansion and lower generation probabilities than non-associated chains that were equally common. In a later genetic analysis, a missense DCLRE1C variant was associated with V-gene and J-gene trimming of TCR beta chains, and the association was replicated in an independent cohort. While some public TCRs were present in many individuals, most TCR sequences turned up only very rarely across donors. A further reported finding was that TCR beta sequences accurately predicted the HLA-A and HLA-B alleles for most subjects in the first cohort. Immune exposure information for the cohort was limited to CMV serostatus. In a later genetic analysis, fewer N-insertions in productive TCRs were reported among donors in an Asian-associated ancestry cluster than the approximately 630-donor mean. A cluster of highly shared sequence variants was judged likely to represent a technical artifact of the sequencing pipeline. A later analysis found that most CMV-associated TCR beta chains appeared HLA-restricted, with HLA associations seemingly driven largely by CMV exposure. This cohort had only TCR beta chains sequenced, and the lack of alpha or paired-chain data limited which features could be detected. Because HLA typing was unavailable for some donors at each locus, only the typed subset was used in association tests. A later analysis associated 16,951 TCR beta sequences with specific HLA alleles at a false discovery rate of 0.05. In both the original and validation cohorts, the classifier was reported to diagnose cytomegalovirus status with high specificity and sensitivity. In vitro tests confirmed that a few of the cytomegalovirus-associated TCR beta chains recognize cytomegalovirus antigens. In an earlier analysis of about 600 of the donors, most TCR beta V segments appeared in productive rearrangements about 87% or about 30% of the time, broadly matching IMGT annotations. In a later analysis, several top co-occurrence clusters were reported to appear linked to parvovirus B19, influenza, CMV and Epstein-Barr virus. The 87-base-pair reads could not distinguish some IMGT-functional V segments, including TRBV6-2 and TRBV6-3, so those segments were excluded. The study gave a list of 150 to 200 TCR beta chains associated with cytomegalovirus. Over 15 rarely observed V segments, including chromosome 9 orphons, were excluded from the earlier analysis of 550 to 700 of the donors because counts were too low. Presence/absence analyses assumed roughly uniform sequencing depth across donors, an assumption that may not hold. The authors suggested that the approach could potentially be generalized to other disease states and immunological phenotypes. Correlated functional status among segregating V segments might be attributable to linkage disequilibrium, but an unknown experimental factor could not be ruled out.

The cohort was made up of 500 to 850 healthy bone marrow donors. Cohort members were all nominally healthy when sampled, although unrecorded immune exposures were likely present. The donor was CMV seronegative and belonged to the group of 352 seronegative cohort members. A peripheral blood sample was collected from each donor, and TCR beta sequencing was performed on peripheral blood mononuclear cells. The Qiagen DNeasy Blood Extraction Kit was used to extract genomic DNA from the blood cell samples. The rearranged segments are TRBV21-1 and TRBJ1-4. TRBV21-1 is annotated as a pseudogene. The sequence came from a man aged 25 to 40 in good health and CMV-seronegative. What was sequenced was PBMCs. The CDR3 in this case is CASSKASRGGGTNEKLFF. The DNA reads as follows: TGTGCCAGCAGCAAAGCGAGCAGGGGAGGGGGAACTAATGAAAAACTGTTTTTT.